This T cell receptor (beta chain) was found in a study of response to subunit inactivated influenza vaccine. MiXCR, applied by TCRdb to the RT-PCR reads, yields one record per CDR3 protein. This sample carries about 310,000 distinct CDR3 sequences, roughly 22% of them seen once, and the ten largest clones take 10%. Points on this clonotype: Its antigen is still unknown.

The CDR3 covers 12 residues. V dropped 4 bases and J dropped 8 bases, with 12 bases sitting between them. CDR1 SGHNT and CDR2 YYREEE come from the germline V gene (reference sequence). Study-wide points: Seasonal influenza vaccination, on each occasion, was suggested by the authors to recruit few new T cells.

The V call is TRBV5-4, the J call TRBJ1-1; D unresolved. This TCR came from a man in his fifties or sixties who received an inactivated influenza vaccine. Sequences were derived from PBMCs from blood, sampled approximately 22 months after vaccination. DNA for the CDR3: TGTGCCAGCAGCCCCCCGGGCAGGGAAGCTTTCTTT. Amino acid sequence: CASSPPGREAFF.